This TCR beta chain was documented in a study of CD8 T cells in Susac syndrome. The germline V gene encodes CDR1 SGHRS and CDR2 YFSETQ. The CDR3 contains 14 residues. V trimming: 0 bases; J trimming: 1 base; junction bases outside the gene matches: 0. The RNA input was about 0.5 to 1 ug, and it was reverse transcribed with random hexamers. By means of immunoSEQ multiplex PCR, TCR beta CDR3 spanning 54 Vbeta and 13 Jbeta underwent amplification. TCRdb processed the immunoSEQ multiplex PCR reads anew with MiXCR; each CDR3 protein has one entry. The sample yields approximately 220,000 distinct CDR3 sequences, more than 85% seen once.

Sequencing input: CD4+ T cells from PBMCs. The J gene is TRBJ2-7, the V gene TRBV5-1; 8 positions match TRBD1. This TCR came from a human donor with multiple sclerosis. CDR3 sequence: CASSLGDRSYEQYV. CDR3 DNA sequence: TGCGCCAGCAGCTTGGGGGACAGGTCCTACGAGCAGTACGTC.